The clone carrying this TCR beta chain occurred a few times. Its antigen is not known. This CDR3 is 15 amino acids long. Trimming cost V 4 bases and J 3 bases; bases outside gene matches: 9. CDR1 and CDR2 (germline): SGHRS, YFSETQ. The entry originates in a study of shared clonotypes between healthy human individuals. Study-level findings and limits: The study found lower generation probabilities in non-shared clonotypes than in those shared by all four donors. Shared across a handful of donors were about 4.8% of the naive CD4 clonotypes. Memory subsets had estimated richness that was generally smaller than that of naive subsets.

Some clones are missing from TCRdb's copy, which holds only in-frame ones; the method was immunoSEQ multiplex PCR. The top ten clones hold 1.5% to 2% of a sample with hundreds of thousands of clones, less than 80% of them seen once. The V gene is TRBV5-1, the J gene TRBJ2-5; 7 bases agree with TRBD1. Sequencing was done on a sample of memory CD4+ T cells sorted from blood. Documented subset: CD45RA-negative fraction. The receptor comes from a woman aged 30 to 39 in good health. The CDR3 spells CASSVGTAGEETQYF. As DNA, the CDR3 is TGCGCCAGCAGCGTCGGGACAGCCGGGGAAGAGACCCAGTACTTC.